The T cell receptor (beta chain) under discussion was sequenced for a study of Ad26.COV2.S vaccination and SARS-CoV-2 variants. Study information: Administration of Ad26.COV2.S was intramuscular, either once or twice 56 days apart.

Data came from immunoSEQ multiplex PCR; TCRdb stores just in-frame clones and leaves some out. The data contain roughly 460,000 clones, roughly nine tenths of them singletons. Treatment specified: about 20 received Ad26.COV2.S at low or high dose, single or two shots; several received placebo; per-sample allocation not given. Sampling was done on day 63 after the first vaccine or placebo injection. The administered vaccine (an Ad26 vector) expressed Wuhan-strain SARS-CoV-2 spike. CDR1 and CDR2 (germline): SGHVS, FNYEAQ. V shed 5 bases and J shed 9 bases, with 17 bases lying between them. This CDR3 spans 13 amino acids. On this clone itself: Its antigen is not identified.

The study's findings and limits: While placebo recipients had lower spike-specific TCR breadth, vaccine recipients had more.

The chain couples TRBV7-6 to TRBJ2-7; D possibly corresponds to TRBD2 (6 bases). The TCR originated in a person between 18 and 60 years old who received the Ad26.COV2.S COVID-19 vaccine or a placebo. The starting material was peripheral blood, obtained in a trial of Ad26.COV2.S vaccine versus placebo. The CDR3 sequence is CASSPTESGVQYF. The CDR3 DNA follows: TGTGCCAGCAGCCCCACCGAGTCGGGGGTGCAGTACTTC.